These 23 T cell receptor beta chains originate from one sample sequenced in a study of PD-L1 blockade in urothelial cancer. Sequencing was performed with immunoSEQ multiplex PCR; in TCRdb, only in-frame clones are kept and a portion is missing. This sample has about 130,000 clones; about 82% occur once, and the top ten carry roughly 2.4%. Time point denoted: peripheral blood 6 weeks after treatment start. The material was PBMCs, obtained around atezolizumab (anti-PD-L1) treatment. These receptors originate from a man between 45 and 60 years old with urothelial cancer.

This clone was seen a handful of times. V gene TRBV27 combines with J gene TRBJ2-7; 11 nucleotides align to TRBD2. Unmatched junction bases numbered 7, after V lost 5 bases and J lost 4 bases. Per germline, CDR1 MNHEY and CDR2 SMNVEV (reference sequence). CDR3 length: 15 residues. The CDR3 here is CASSLPGTSGYEQYF. CDR3 sequence (DNA): TGTGCCAGCAGTCTCCCCGGGACTAGCGGATACGAGCAGTACTTC.

This chain joins TRBV5-1 and TRBJ1-3; 7 bases match TRBD1. This CDR3 is built from 15 residues. J was trimmed by 7 bases and V by 4 bases; bases with no gene match: 11. Germline CDR1 SGHRS, CDR2 YFSETQ. The CDR3 DNA reads as TGCGCCAGCAGCGTCGCAGGGGGTGTGAGTAACACCATATATTTT. Its protein product is CASSVAGGVSNTIYF.

The chain combines TRBV30 with TRBJ2-1, with 9 bases aligning to TRBD1. From germline, CDR1 is GTSNPN and CDR2 SVGIG (reference sequence). The CDR3 covers 14 residues. The J segment lost 5 bases and the V segment lost 5 bases, leaving 7 bases of the junction unmatched. CDR3 region: CAWDYRDRDNEQFF. DNA of the CDR3: TGTGCCTGGGACTACCGGGACAGGGACAATGAGCAGTTCTTC. Based on the CDR3 plus reference TRBV30 and TRBJ2-1, the full variable domain is SQTIHQWPATLVQPVGSPLSLECTVEGTSNPNLYWYRQAAGRGLQLLFYSVGIGQISSEVPQNLSASRPQDRQFILSSKKLLLSDSGFYLCAWDYRDRDNEQFFGPGTRLTVL.

The J gene is TRBJ2-2, the V gene TRBV11-3; 7 bases align to TRBD2. CDR3 size: 15 residues. V lost 5 bases and J lost 6; bases outside the gene matches: 9. Looked up from germline, CDR1 is SGHNT and CDR2 is YENEEA. The CDR3 reads CASSPAAGRAGELFF. The CDR3 DNA sequence: TGTGCCAGCAGCCCCGCCGCGGGGAGGGCCGGGGAGCTGTTTTTT.

The chain has TRBV11-3 and TRBJ2-1; tentative D call: TRBD1 (5 bases). Trimming shortened V by 1 base and J by 7 bases, and 11 bases separated the two germline ends. Germline V lookup: CDR1 SGHNT, CDR2 YENEEA. CDR3 length equals 14 residues. This chain's CDR3 is CASSLAPRGNEQFF. CDR3 nucleotide sequence: TGTGCCAGCAGCTTAGCCCCTAGGGGTAATGAGCAGTTCTTC.

The chain joins TRBV28 to TRBJ2-2; 8 bases agree with TRBD1. Unmatched junction bases numbered 7, after V lost 4 bases and J lost 3 bases. Germline loops: CDR1 MDHEN, CDR2 SYDVKM. The CDR3 has 16 residues. CDR3 nucleotide sequence: TGTGCCAGCAGTTCGGACAGGGAGGCCGACACCGGGGAGCTGTTTTTT. Amino acid sequence: CASSSDREADTGELFF.

CDR3 residues: CASSVTGGETQYF. The DNA of the CDR3 is TGTGCCAGTAGTGTTACAGGGGGGGAGACCCAGTACTTC. V usage is TRBV19 and J usage is TRBJ2-5; 8 bases fit TRBD1. Germline V CDR1 and CDR2: LNHDA, SQIVND (reference sequence). V shed 5 bases and J 5 bases; nucleotides not matched to a gene: 4. The CDR3 is made up of 13 amino acids.

This chain connects TRBV27 to TRBJ1-3; tentative D call: TRBD1 (6 bases). The V end was cut by 8 bases, the J end by 1 base, with 12 bases between. This CDR3 comprises 14 residues. The germline CDR1 and CDR2 sequences are MNHEY and SMNVEV (reference sequence). The CDR3 bases are TGTGCCAGCGCACTCAGGGGTTCTGGAAACACCATATATTTT. Protein: CASALRGSGNTIYF.

This clone was seen more than once but under ten times. The chain joins TRBV6-1 to TRBJ2-7; TRBD2 aligns across 7 bases. The length of the CDR3 is 14 residues. The V gene end was trimmed by 11 bases and the J gene end by 0 bases; junction bases not matched to a gene: 10. Germline V gene lookup returns CDR1 MNHNS and CDR2 SASEGT. Here the CDR3 reads CAAKSGTASYEQYF. The DNA of the CDR3 is TGTGCCGCAAAAAGCGGGACGGCCTCCTACGAGCAGTACTTC.

The V and J genes are TRBV5-1 and TRBJ2-7; 9 bases are shared with TRBD2. The V gene end was trimmed by 0 bases and the J gene end by 6 bases; junction bases not matched to a gene: 10. Per the germline V gene, CDR1 is SGHRS and CDR2 is YFSETQ. The CDR3 has 16 residues. CDR3 residues: CASSLGEGGRAGEQYF. The CDR3 coding sequence is TGCGCCAGCAGCTTGGGGGAAGGCGGGAGGGCCGGCGAGCAGTACTTC.

V and J are TRBV7-9 and TRBJ2-1; 9 bases agree with TRBD2. V shed 5 bases, J shed 7 bases, and the junction held 12 bases outside the gene matches. This CDR3 comprises 16 residues. Germline V CDR1 and CDR2: SEHNR, FQNEAQ (reference sequence). The CDR3 is CASSPSLGLAGNEQFF. For the CDR3, the DNA is TGTGCCAGCAGCCCAAGTTTGGGACTAGCTGGTAATGAGCAGTTCTTC.

This rearrangement joins TRBV9 to TRBJ2-5; perhaps TRBD2 as D (6 bases). CDR1 is SGDLS, CDR2 YYNGEE, per germline. V was shortened by 3 bases and J by 1 base, with 19 bases between the two germline ends. CDR3 length: 17 amino acids. This CDR3 is CASSESSFEGGQETQYF. CDR3 bases: TGTGCCAGCAGCGAGAGCTCCTTTGAGGGAGGCCAAGAGACCCAGTACTTC.

V gene TRBV28 combines with J gene TRBJ2-7; TRBD2 agrees at 13 bases. With 6 bases clipped from V and 9 bases from J, the junction kept 8 bases outside the gene matches. The CDR3 loop spans 14 amino acids. Germline V gene data show CDR1 as MDHEN and CDR2 as SYDVKM. The CDR3 region has the DNA TGTGCCAGCAGCACGGGACTAGCGGGATTCGGGCAGTACTTC. Its translation: CASSTGLAGFGQYF.

The CDR3 here is CASSRRGIDTDTQYF. CDR3 bases: TGTGCCAGCAGCCGCCGAGGTATTGACACAGATACGCAGTATTTT. The chain couples TRBV7-9 to TRBJ2-3; D gene unclear. Trimming took 5 bases from V and 2 from J, leaving 14 bases between them. CDR1 SEHNR and CDR2 FQNEAQ come from the germline V gene (reference sequence). CDR3 length: 15 residues.

V and J are TRBV4-2 and TRBJ2-5; 7 positions agree with TRBD1. Germline V lookup: CDR1 LGHNA, CDR2 YNFKEQ. The ends lost 2 bases at V and 2 bases at J; junction bases unmatched: 8. The CDR3 spans 16 residues. The CDR3 sequence is CASSQPTRTGQETQYF. In DNA, the CDR3 is TGTGCCAGCAGCCAACCAACTCGGACAGGTCAAGAGACCCAGTACTTC.

This sequence joins TRBV7-2 and TRBJ2-5; D is undetermined. Germline lookup yields CDR1 SGHTA and CDR2 FQGNSA. V was pared by 2 bases and J by 4 bases, with 14 bases between. This CDR3 has 15 amino acids. The CDR3 DNA follows: TGTGCCAGCAGCTTATGGTTCGGAGCATCAGAGACCCAGTACTTC. Protein sequence: CASSLWFGASETQYF.

The rearrangement joins TRBV19 to TRBJ2-2; possible D gene TRBD2, 6 bases. V lost 4 bases and J 5 bases, leaving 14 bases between the germline ends. The CDR3 has 15 residues. The germline CDR1 and CDR2 sequences are LNHDA and SQIVND (reference sequence). CDR3 in DNA: TGTGCCAGTAGTAGGTGGGACGGAGGGACCGGGGAGCTGTTTTTT. The encoded protein is CASSRWDGGTGELFF.

This clone was seen just once. This rearrangement joins TRBV7-2 to TRBJ2-5; 9 bases fit TRBD2. Losses at the gene ends were 5 bases for V and 8 bases for J; bases not matched to a gene: 12. There are 15 residues in the CDR3. Germline CDR1 is SGHTA and CDR2 is FQGNSA. CDR3 nucleotides: TGTGCCAGCAGCGGCGGGGGGGGAGCGCGTCTCACCCAGTACTTC. It is translated as CASSGGGGARLTQYF.

About this clone itself: At the DNA level, this CDR3 is encoded by other sequences in the same sample as well. The chain combines TRBV4-2 with TRBJ2-2, with 7 bases that match TRBD2. Per the germline V gene, CDR1 is LGHNA and CDR2 is YNFKEQ. The CDR3 is made up of 15 amino acids. V lost 3 bases and J lost 0; bases outside the gene matches: 1. The DNA for the CDR3 is TGTGCCAGCAGCCAGGCGGGGGCGAACACCGGGGAGCTGTTTTTT. Translation gives CASSQAGANTGELFF.

This chain uses TRBV7-9 with TRBJ2-7, with D perhaps matching TRBD2 (5 bases). Germline lookup yields CDR1 SEHNR and CDR2 FQNEAQ (reference sequence). This CDR3 is 13 amino acids long. The ends were cut back, 8 bases at V and 2 bases at J, with 13 bases in the middle. The CDR3 reads CASGELGAYEQYF. CDR3 bases: TGTGCCAGCGGGGAGCTGGGAGCCTACGAGCAGTACTTC.

The chain employs TRBV2 and TRBJ2-3; TRBD1 agrees at 10 bases. CDR1 is SNHLY and CDR2 is FYNNEI in the germline V gene. The CDR3 consists of 15 residues. J lost 4 bases, V lost 7 bases, and 8 bases had no gene match. For the CDR3, the DNA is TGTGCCAGCACATCCGGGACAGGGGTCCCAGATACGCAGTATTTT. Translated: CASTSGTGVPDTQYF.

The chain carries TRBV19 and TRBJ1-1; a weak D match, TRBD1 (5 bases). Germline loops: CDR1 LNHDA, CDR2 SQIVND (reference sequence). The CDR3 is 13 amino acids. V was cut by 2 bases and J by 1 base, with 5 bases left in between. This chain's CDR3 is CASSITGNTEAFF. DNA of the CDR3: TGTGCCAGTAGTATAACAGGGAACACTGAAGCTTTCTTT.

The chain joins TRBV6-6 to TRBJ2-7; TRBD2 might be the D (5 bases). V was cut by 2 bases and J by 7 bases, with 12 bases left in between. The CDR3 has 13 residues. Germline V lookup: CDR1 MNHNY, CDR2 SVGAGI (reference sequence). CDR3 amino acids: CASSYPGSREQYF. DNA of the CDR3: TGTGCCAGCAGTTACCCGGGGTCGAGGGAGCAGTACTTC.